These T cell receptor beta chains were read from a single sample in a study of blood T cells in healthy people across ages. One entry per CDR3 protein, called by TCRdb with MiXCR from the 5' RACE reads. The table has just under 750,000 distinct CDR3 sequences, over 20% seen once. Material for sequencing was blood. The receptors stem from a man aged 65 to 85 in good health. The CDR3 runs from the conserved cysteine through the conserved F or W. D genes are given only for firm matches. Size is omitted from some rows. Given values are once, few, many or a class for expanded clones.

J: TRBJ2-1; size: -; D: -; V: TRBV6-2/TRBV6-3; CDR3: CASSRLTGAHNEQFF; DNA: TGTGCCAGCAGTCGCCTTACCGGGGCCCACAATGAGCAGTTCTTC
J: TRBJ1-3; size: -; D: -; V: TRBV9; CDR3: CASSVSGASSGNTIYF; DNA: TGTGCCAGCAGCGTTTCCGGGGCTAGCTCTGGAAACACCATATATTTT
J: TRBJ1-4; size: few; D: TRBD1; V: TRBV3-1; CDR3: CASSPRDRRATNEKLFF; DNA: TGTGCCAGCAGCCCAAGGGACAGAAGAGCAACTAATGAAAAACTGTTTTTT
J: TRBJ2-1; size: few; D: TRBD2; V: TRBV28; CDR3: CASLKGGRFEQFF; DNA: TGTGCCAGCTTGAAGGGAGGGAGGTTTGAGCAGTTCTTC
J: TRBJ2-1; size: -; D: TRBD2; V: TRBV24-1; CDR3: CATSDPPTSALSNEQFF; DNA: TGTGCCACCAGTGATCCACCGACTAGCGCCCTCTCCAATGAGCAGTTCTTC
J: TRBJ1-2; size: -; D: -; V: TRBV25-1; CDR3: CASRKGRADGYTF; DNA: TGTGCCAGCAGGAAGGGGAGGGCTGATGGCTACACCTTC
J: TRBJ2-3; size: few; D: -; V: TRBV20-1; CDR3: CSVESGDTQYF; DNA: TGCAGTGTCGAGTCTGGGGATACGCAGTATTTT
J: TRBJ2-3; size: -; D: -; V: TRBV24-1; CDR3: CATSGVTDTQYF; DNA: TGTGCCACCAGTGGCGTCACAGATACGCAGTATTTT
J: TRBJ2-3; size: many; D: -; V: TRBV5-1; CDR3: CASSPDYTDTQYF; DNA: TGCGCCAGCAGCCCCGACTACACAGATACGCAGTATTTT
J: TRBJ1-6; size: once; D: -; V: TRBV19; CDR3: CASSNGQTYNSPLHF; DNA: TGTGCCAGTAGTAACGGACAGACCTATAATTCACCCCTCCACTTT
J: TRBJ1-5; size: few; D: -; V: TRBV10-3; CDR3: CAISEAGFRQPQHF; DNA: TGTGCCATCAGTGAGGCAGGGTTCCGGCAGCCCCAACATTTT
J: TRBJ1-1; size: few; D: -; V: TRBV9; CDR3: CASSDRPPGRQSNTEAFF; DNA: TGTGCCAGCAGCGATCGGCCCCCCGGGAGGCAGTCGAACACTGAAGCTTTCTTT
J: TRBJ1-2; size: few; D: TRBD1; V: TRBV18; CDR3: CTSSPGGSHYGYTF; DNA: TGTACCAGCTCACCAGGGGGCAGCCACTATGGCTACACCTTC
J: TRBJ1-5; size: few; D: -; V: TRBV20-1; CDR3: CSGAGAVNQPQHF; DNA: TGCAGTGGGGCAGGAGCGGTCAATCAGCCCCAGCATTTT
J: TRBJ2-2; size: few; D: -; V: TRBV3-1; CDR3: CASSRKTRAGELFF; DNA: TGTGCCAGCAGCCGGAAAACTAGGGCCGGGGAGCTGTTTTTT
J: TRBJ1-2; size: many; D: -; V: TRBV6-5; CDR3: CASSPTGFGYGYTF; DNA: TGTGCCAGCAGTCCAACAGGGTTTGGATATGGCTACACCTTC
J: TRBJ2-2; size: few; D: -; V: TRBV7-9; CDR3: CASNLRAGRTGELFF; DNA: TGTGCCAGCAACCTAAGGGCAGGAAGGACCGGGGAGCTGTTTTTT
J: TRBJ2-6; size: -; D: -; V: TRBV27; CDR3: CASSTTASSGANVLTF; DNA: TGTGCCAGCAGTACCACGGCCAGCTCTGGGGCCAACGTCCTGACTTTC
J: TRBJ2-2; size: -; D: TRBD2; V: TRBV10-2; CDR3: CASSDPSGGNTGELFF; DNA: TGCGCCAGCAGTGACCCTAGCGGGGGTAACACCGGGGAGCTGTTTTTC
J: TRBJ1-2; size: few; D: -; V: TRBV20-1; CDR3: CSARDSAGHGDTF; DNA: TGCAGTGCTAGAGATTCGGCAGGCCATGGGGACACCTTC